What follows are 5 T cell receptor beta chains derived from one specimen sequenced in a study of T cells in Graves' hyperthyroidism and ophthalmopathy. The source material, RNA transcripts, was used to amplify TCR beta CDR3 regions. The HTBI primer set served for first-round RT-PCR of the TCR CDR3. TCRdb itself ran the multiplex PCR reads through MiXCR, one entry per CDR3 protein. Of about 380,000 distinct CDR3 sequences in the sample, roughly 20% were seen once. Source material: blood. The receptors shown here come from a man younger than 30 with Graves' ophthalmopathy.

This clonotype was seen more than once but under ten times. The chain combines TRBV27 with TRBJ1-5; 8 bases line up with TRBD1. Looked up from germline, CDR1 is MNHEY and CDR2 is SMNVEV (reference sequence). CDR3 size: 15 residues. V was pared by 7 bases and J by 2 bases, with 7 bases of the junction left unmatched. The CDR3 DNA reads as TGTGCCAGCACCCCAGGGGGCTTAGGCAATCAGCCCCAGCATTTT. It encodes CASTPGGLGNQPQHF.

In the case of this clonotype: With a much larger clone just one base away, this may be a read error. The chain links TRBV3-1 to TRBJ2-1; 15 bases are a match to TRBD2. This CDR3 is 16 amino acids long. Per germline, CDR1 LGHDT and CDR2 YNNKEL (reference sequence). CDR3: CASRQGLAGGQGEQFF. In DNA, the CDR3 is TGTGCCAGCAGGCAAGGACTAGCGGGGGGGCAAGGTGAGCAGTTCTTC.

There are a few counts of this clonotype. The CDR3 DNA reads as TGTGCCAGCAGCTTAAGGAGGGGAGGGTTTAAAAACATTCAGTACTTC. Translation gives CASSLRRGGFKNIQYF. The V call is TRBV11-2, the J call TRBJ2-4; 7 positions match TRBD2. Germline loops: CDR1 SGHAT, CDR2 FQNNGV. Trimming took 2 bases from V and 4 from J; bases not matched to a gene: 8. The CDR3 length is 16 residues.

In this sample, this clonotype turned up many times. The chain couples TRBV6-2 or TRBV6-3 to TRBJ1-5; D ambiguous. The CDR3 extends over 18 amino acids. Trimming took 2 bases from V and 7 from J, leaving 24 bases between them. Germline V lookup: CDR1 MNHEY, CDR2 SVGEGT. CDR3 protein: CASSYPLGGLGVRQPQHF. In DNA, the CDR3 is TGTGCCAGCAGTTACCCCTTGGGAGGTCTTGGAGTCAGACAGCCCCAGCATTTT.

This chain joins TRBV19 and TRBJ2-1; TRBD2 might be the D (6 bases). Germline CDR1 is LNHDA and CDR2 is SQIVND (reference sequence). The length of the CDR3 is 16 residues. V was shortened by 5 bases and J by 2 bases, with 16 bases between the two germline ends. The CDR3 DNA is TGTGCCAGTAGTCCCCTTTACGCTAGCGCCTACAATGAGCAGTTCTTC. It encodes CASSPLYASAYNEQFF.